This TCR beta chain was captured in a study of shared clonotypes between healthy human individuals. Genomic DNA (from each subset) was split evenly across several immunoSEQ plates. Measured with immunoSEQ multiplex PCR; TCRdb has only the in-frame clones, and not every one. The sample has some 630,000 clones; roughly 78% are singletons. Germline-derived CDR1 and CDR2 are SQVTM and ANQGSEA. V shed 4 bases and J 0 bases; nucleotides not matched to a gene: 3. The CDR3 is 15 amino acids. A CD45RA+ naive subset and a CD45RA-negative memory subset were split from CD4+ cells. Sample: memory CD4+ T cells sorted from blood. The subset is: CD45RA-negative fraction. The TCR was taken from a woman in her twenties or thirties in good health. The chain couples TRBV29-1 to TRBJ2-6, with TRBD1 matching over 7 bases. In DNA, the CDR3 is TGCAGCGTTGGGGACAGCTTCTCTGGGGCCAACGTCCTGACTTTC. As protein: CSVGDSFSGANVLTF.